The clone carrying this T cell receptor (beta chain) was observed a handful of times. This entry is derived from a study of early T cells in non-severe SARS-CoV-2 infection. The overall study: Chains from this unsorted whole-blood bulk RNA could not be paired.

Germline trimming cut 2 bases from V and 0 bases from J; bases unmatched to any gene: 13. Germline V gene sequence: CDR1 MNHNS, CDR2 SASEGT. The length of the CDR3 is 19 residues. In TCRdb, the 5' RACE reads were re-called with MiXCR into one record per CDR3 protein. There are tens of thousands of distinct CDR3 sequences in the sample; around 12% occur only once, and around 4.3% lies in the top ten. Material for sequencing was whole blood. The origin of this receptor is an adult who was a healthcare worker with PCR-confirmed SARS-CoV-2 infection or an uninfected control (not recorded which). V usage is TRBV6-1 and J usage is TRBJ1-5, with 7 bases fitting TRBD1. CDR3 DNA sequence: TGTGCCAGCAGTGAAACCCCCTCAACGACAGGGTATAGCAATCAGCCCCAGCATTTT. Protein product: CASSETPSTTGYSNQPQHF.